This TCR beta chain was captured in a study of CD8+ T cells in alopecia areata. Treatment of the sample: oral pan-JAK inhibitor, 5-10 mg twice daily. Researchers took lesional scalp punch biopsies and peripheral blood from people who were alopecia areata patients. This CDR3 spans 14 amino acids. Trimming removed 1 base from V and 4 bases from J, with 9 bases in between. Germline V gene sequence: CDR1 SGHTA, CDR2 FQGNSA. After isolation, RNA underwent reverse transcription to generate cDNA as the sequencing template. Sequencing was performed with immunoSEQ multiplex PCR; in TCRdb, only in-frame clones are kept and a portion is missing. The sample has under 350,000 clones, 55% to 75% seen once.

This TCR was sampled from a human donor with alopecia areata. The chain recombines TRBV7-2 with TRBJ2-3, with D unresolved. Source: CD4+ T cells sorted from blood, taken at week 24, from a patient treated with tofacitinib. CDR3 protein: CASSLDSYSDTQYF. The CDR3, as DNA: TGTGCCAGCAGCTTAGATTCCTATTCAGATACGCAGTATTTT.